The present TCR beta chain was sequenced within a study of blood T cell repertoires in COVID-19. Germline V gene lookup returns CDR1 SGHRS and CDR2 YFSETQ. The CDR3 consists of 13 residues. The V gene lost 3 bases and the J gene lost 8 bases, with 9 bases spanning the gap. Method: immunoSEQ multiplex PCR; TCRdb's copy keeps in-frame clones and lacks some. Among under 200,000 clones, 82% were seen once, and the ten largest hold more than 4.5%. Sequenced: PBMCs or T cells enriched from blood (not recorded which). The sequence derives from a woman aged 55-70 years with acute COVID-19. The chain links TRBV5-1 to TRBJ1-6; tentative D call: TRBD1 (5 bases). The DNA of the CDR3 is TGCGCCAGCAGCTCCGGACAAGATTCACCCCTCCACTTT. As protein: CASSSGQDSPLHF.